The rows below give T cell receptor beta chains drawn from one sample of a study of shared clonotypes between healthy human individuals. Assay used: immunoSEQ multiplex PCR; TCRdb lists only in-frame clones, some missing. The table has millions of clones, 95% seen once. Input material: naive CD4+ T cells sorted from blood. All receptors come from a man aged 18-30 years in good health. Each CDR3 is given with its conserved first and last residue. A D gene is named only where the DNA matches it firmly. A clone size is listed for some rows: how often the clone was seen (once, few, many), or a class if it is expanded.

V	D	size	J	DNA	CDR3
TRBV2	-	-	TRBJ2-3	TGTGCCAGCAGTGCGAGGAGGCCCTCTAGCACAGATACGCAGTATTTT	CASSARRPSSTDTQYF
TRBV7-9	-	-	TRBJ2-3	TGTGCCAGCAGCTTAAGGGGGTCTTCAGATACGCAGTATTTT	CASSLRGSSDTQYF
TRBV2	TRBD2	-	TRBJ2-3	TGTGCCAGCAGTGAAGATGCGGGGGACACAGATACGCAGTATTTT	CASSEDAGDTDTQYF
TRBV7-3	-	-	TRBJ1-5	TGTGCCAGCAGTCTGGGCGCGTTTCAGCCCCAGCATTTT	CASSLGAFQPQHF
TRBV28	-	-	TRBJ1-3	TGTGCCAGCAGTTTAATAGCGGGGGGTTCTGGAAACACCATATATTTT	CASSLIAGGSGNTIYF
TRBV9	-	-	TRBJ2-7	TGTGCCAGCAGCGTAGATGGTTCCTACGAGCAGTACTTC	CASSVDGSYEQYF
TRBV19	-	-	TRBJ1-5	TGTGCCAGTAGTCCGGACTGGGAGGTTGGTCAGCCCCAGCATTTT	CASSPDWEVGQPQHF
TRBV10-3	-	-	TRBJ2-5	TGTGCCATCAGTGAGGGTGAGACCCAGTACTTC	CAISEGETQYF
TRBV7-9	TRBD1	-	TRBJ2-3	TGTGCCAGCAGCTTATCCGGGACAGGGGGTAGAGATACGCAGTATTTT	CASSLSGTGGRDTQYF
TRBV5-1	TRBD1	-	TRBJ1-1	TGCGCCAGCAGCCAGGGACAGGGGATGAACACTGAAGCTTTCTTT	CASSQGQGMNTEAFF
TRBV7-8	TRBD1	-	TRBJ1-2	TGTGCCAGCAGCTTAGGGACAGGGGGTGGCTACACCTTC	CASSLGTGGGYTF
TRBV15	-	-	TRBJ2-3	TGTGCCACCCGAGGAGGGGGTGGCACAGATACGCAGTATTTT	CATRGGGGTDTQYF
TRBV6-6	-	few	TRBJ2-7	TGTGCCAGCAGCACACCGCTCTACGAGCAGTACTTC	CASSTPLYEQYF
TRBV28	-	-	TRBJ1-1	TGTGCCAGCAGTTCGGGACCACTCGAGGCTTTCTTT	CASSSGPLEAFF
TRBV28	TRBD1	once	TRBJ1-1	TGTGCCAGCAGTTTAGCACGGGACAGTAGCGCGGCTGAAGCTTTCTTT	CASSLARDSSAAEAFF
TRBV2	-	-	TRBJ1-5	TGTGCCAGCAGGAAGGACAGTGACAATCAGCCCCAGCATTTT	CASRKDSDNQPQHF
TRBV30	-	few	TRBJ2-3	TGTGCCTGGAGTGTGGGAGATACGCAGTATTTT	CAWSVGDTQYF
TRBV4-3	-	-	TRBJ1-1	TGCGCCAGCAGCCAAGATCAGGCGGGCTGGGGGGCTTTCTTT	CASSQDQAGWGAFF
TRBV6-5	TRBD2	-	TRBJ2-7	TGTGCCAGCAGAACCGATATAAACCTAAGCGGGAGACAGTACTTC	CASRTDINLSGRQYF
TRBV15	-	-	TRBJ2-7	TGTGCCACCAGCAGAGGAAGAGGGGGTGAGCAGTACTTC	CATSRGRGGEQYF
TRBV9	TRBD1	-	TRBJ2-3	TGTGCCAGCAGCGTAGGGGACAGGGGGCGAACAGATACGCAGTATTTT	CASSVGDRGRTDTQYF
TRBV6-1	TRBD1	-	TRBJ1-4	TGTGCCAGCACCGAACAGGGGGCGGGAGGAAAACTGTTTTTT	CASTEQGAGGKLFF
TRBV20-1	-	-	TRBJ1-1	TGCAGTGCTACTGGGACAATTGAAGCTTTCTTT	CSATGTIEAFF
TRBV9	-	-	TRBJ2-3	TGTGCCAGCAGCGTTAGACCGGAGGATACGCAGTATTTT	CASSVRPEDTQYF
TRBV6-5	TRBD1	once	TRBJ2-7	TGTGCCAGCAGTTACGACAGGGTAACCTACGAGCAGTACTTC	CASSYDRVTYEQYF
TRBV5-4	TRBD2	-	TRBJ2-3	TGTGCCAGCAGCTTGGCCGGGGGACTAAGGCCAGATACGCAGTATTTT	CASSLAGGLRPDTQYF
TRBV21-1	-	-	TRBJ2-5	TGTGCCAGCAGCAAAGGGGGACCGCTTGGGGAGACCCAGTACTTC	CASSKGGPLGETQYF
TRBV2	-	many	TRBJ1-6	TGTGCCAGCAGCAACCCGCTGGGGGCTATGGTTAATTCACCCCTCCACTTT	CASSNPLGAMVNSPLHF
TRBV9	TRBD1	-	TRBJ2-7	TGTGCCAGCAGCTTCGGGACAGCATACGAGCAGTACTTC	CASSFGTAYEQYF